This TCR beta chain was sequenced for a study of T-cell memory formation after mild COVID-19. Study details: Clustering of TCRs was largely donor specific. Study conclusions and caveats: Memory sampled before infection contained some responding clones, suggesting cross-reactive memory joined. Day 37-peaking second-wave clones had unconfirmed SARS-CoV-2 specificity. Later expanders leaned toward CD4+, whereas clones contracting from day 15 to 85 were balanced CD4/CD8.

The sample holds a few counts of this clonotype. The antigen remains undetermined. TCRdb reanalysed the 5' RACE reads using MiXCR and keeps one entry per CDR3 protein. The table includes approximately 390,000 distinct CDR3 sequences, 15% to 20% detected once. This CDR3 has 12 residues. Trimming removed 9 bases from V and 1 base from J, with 7 bases in between. Germline lookup yields CDR1 SGHTA and CDR2 FQGNSA. The rearrangement uses TRBV7-2 and TRBJ2-1; the D gene is possibly TRBD1 (6 bases). The source material was PBMCs or a T cell subset sorted from them (not recorded which). This TCR was sampled from a man younger than 30 who had mild COVID-19 (a few samples of this study predate the infection). Cell type and time point are not known. The chain's CDR3 is CASGQSYNEQFF. In nucleotides, the CDR3 is TGTGCCAGTGGACAGTCCTACAATGAGCAGTTCTTC.